This TCR beta chain was identified in a study of T cell clones after liver transplantation. Background on the study: In this trial, immunosuppression withdrawal was attempted within 2 years of liver transplant. Until 12-24 months post-transplant, subjects got standard immunosuppression and no induction. Regarding the study as a whole: Compared with third party-reactive sequences, donor-reactive ones declined more, independent of withdrawal success. Conclusions were preliminary, with small, heterogeneous patient groups.

Here immunoSEQ multiplex PCR was the method, and the copy in TCRdb shows in-frame clones only, minus some. The table includes 90,000 to 120,000 clones, 82% detected once. In germline, CDR1 is SGHRS, CDR2 YFSETQ. The CDR3 extends over 14 amino acids. V was trimmed by 2 bases and J by 8 bases, leaving 13 bases between them. On this clone: The antigen remains unidentified.

The input for sequencing was CD4+ T cells from blood, taken before liver transplant. This TCR was recovered from a human donor who received a liver transplant. The V call is TRBV5-1, the J call TRBJ1-4; weak D call: TRBD1 (6 bases). CDR3 amino acids: CASSLGGVGEKLFF. The CDR3, as DNA: TGCGCCAGCAGCTTAGGGGGAGTAGGAGAAAAACTGTTTTTT.